What follows describes a single T cell receptor beta chain. The antigen is undetermined. This sample is drawn from a study of OX40 agonist ivuxolimab in advanced cancers. Across the study: The patients' treatment was ivuxolimab, an agonistic anti-OX40 (CD134) antibody. Dose-escalation cases comprised hepatocellular carcinoma, melanoma, renal cell or head and neck cancer.

Points from the study as a whole: Partial responders receiving 0.1-3.0 mg/kg showed among the lowest clonal expansion. The average count of expanded clones was higher among CD8+ T cells than among CD4+.

TCRdb's copy holds only in-frame clones and misses some; the assay was immunoSEQ multiplex PCR. The sample has tens of thousands of clones; about 78% are singletons. Trimming removed 3 bases from V and 0 bases from J, with 15 bases in between. The germline V gene encodes CDR1 MDHEN and CDR2 SYDVKM. The CDR3 covers 17 residues. This TCR was recovered from an adult with an advanced solid tumor such as melanoma, head and neck, liver or kidney cancer. The specimen was CD4+ or CD8+ T cells sorted from blood, collected in a trial of the OX40 agonist ivuxolimab. The chain links TRBV28 to TRBJ2-1; the D is unclear. CDR3 nucleotide sequence: TGTGCCAGCAGTTTCGCCGGGTTAAGCGACTCCTACAATGAGCAGTTCTTC. Residues: CASSFAGLSDSYNEQFF.